This TCR beta chain was recovered during a study of blood T cell repertoires in COVID-19. About the research overall: Samples taken during acute and convalescent COVID-19 were collected in the United States, Italy and Spain.

Germline V gene lookup returns CDR1 LNHDA and CDR2 SQIVND (reference sequence). V lost 5 bases to trimming and J lost 5 bases; unmatched junction nucleotides: 11. The CDR3 has 15 residues. Authors' methods: Nucleated cell number was recorded as an estimate derived from reference gene primer amplification. The protocol was immunoSEQ multiplex PCR, while the TCRdb copy is restricted to in-frame clones and leaves out a portion. That table supplies the V and J calls and clone size; D and trimming were determined from the DNA. Of under 500,000 clones in the sample, around nine tenths were seen once. The sequence was collected from a woman aged 25 to 45 with acute or convalescent COVID-19. The sample comprised peripheral blood. The chain joins TRBV19 to TRBJ2-5; 7 positions match TRBD2. The CDR3 loop reads CASSWGEGLVETQYF. The CDR3, as DNA: TGTGCCAGTAGTTGGGGGGAGGGGTTGGTGGAGACCCAGTACTTC.